These 29 T cell receptor beta chains originate from one sample sequenced in a study of cytomegalovirus exposure and HLA in healthy donors (dated by TCRdb to about 2017). Library preparation was by the immunoSEQ multiplex PCR assay. A mixture of 60 forward primers for TCR Vbeta segments and 13 reverse primers for TCR Jbeta segments was used in the multiplex PCR. TCRdb stores this immuneACCESS table with in-frame sequences only. Part of the clones is absent; in the studies checked, under half of the shortfall reflects unresolved V genes, and no reason is known for the rest. The sample yields about 130,000 clones; approximately 84% were counted once. Roughly 1.5% of the sample lies in the top ten. Sequenced: PBMCs. Every receptor here comes from a woman between 18 and 29 years old in good health and CMV-seronegative.

The table lists this clone with a few counts. V and J are TRBV6-5 and TRBJ1-1; maybe TRBD1 (5 bases). Germline assignment: CDR1 MNHEY and CDR2 SVGAGI. V was shortened by 6 bases and J by 4 bases, with 15 bases between the two germline ends. The CDR3 extends over 14 amino acids. The DNA of the CDR3 is TGTGCCAGCAGGGAGCAGGGCCCGATCACTGAAGCTTTCTTT. Amino acid sequence: CASREQGPITEAFF.

This chain uses TRBV16 with TRBJ2-2, with unresolved D. CDR1 and CDR2 (germline): KGHSY, FQNENV. The CDR3 contains 12 residues. The ends were cut back, 1 base at V and 7 bases at J, with 4 bases in the middle. CDR3 region: CASSQFSGELFF. The DNA for the CDR3 is TGTGCCAGCAGCCAATTTAGCGGGGAGCTGTTTTTT. Combining the CDR3 with reference TRBV16 and TRBJ2-2 gives the whole variable domain GEEVAQTPKHLVRGEGQKAKLYCAPIKGHSYVFWYQQVLKNEFKFLISFQNENVFDETGMPKERFSAKCLPNSPCSLEIQATKLEDSAVYFCASSQFSGELFFGEGSRLTVL.

V and J are TRBV11-2 and TRBJ2-1; 7 bases are shared with TRBD2. Trimming at V came to 1 base and at J to 14 bases, leaving 8 bases not matched to a gene. The CDR3 has 13 residues. Germline V CDR1 and CDR2: SGHAT, FQNNGV. CDR3 nucleotide sequence: TGTGCCAGCAGCTTAGCGTCTAGCGGCCTAAAGTTCTTC. It is translated as CASSLASSGLKFF.

This clone has more than one count but fewer than ten. The rearrangement joins TRBV7-2 to TRBJ2-7; 11 bases match TRBD1. This CDR3 is 15 amino acids long. From germline, CDR1 is SGHTA and CDR2 FQGNSA. With V trimmed by 2 bases and J by 3 bases, 3 bases remained unmatched. CDR3: CASSLRTGGSYEQYF. For the CDR3, the DNA is TGTGCCAGCAGCTTACGGACAGGGGGCAGCTACGAGCAGTACTTC.

The V call is TRBV10-1, the J call TRBJ1-5; no definite D call. V lost 0 bases to trimming and J lost 5 bases, with 5 bases between them. The germline V gene encodes CDR1 WNHNN and CDR2 SYGVQD (reference sequence). CDR3 length: 13 residues. The CDR3 sequence is CASSESHDQPQHF. CDR3 in DNA: TGCGCCAGCAGTGAGTCACACGATCAGCCCCAGCATTTT.

The rearrangement links TRBV6-5 to TRBJ2-7; 11 bases map to TRBD1. This CDR3 has 15 amino acids. V shed 6 bases, J shed 7 bases, and the junction held 11 bases outside the gene matches. The germline gives CDR1 MNHEY, CDR2 SVGAGI. The CDR3 DNA reads as TGTGCCAGCAGCCTAGGACAGGGGGCCGCTTGGGAGCAGTACTTC. As protein: CASSLGQGAAWEQYF.

The chain carries TRBV27 and TRBJ1-5; the match to TRBD1 covers 9 bases. V was clipped by 3 bases and J by 4 bases; unmatched bases: 4. The germline V gene encodes CDR1 MNHEY and CDR2 SMNVEV (reference sequence). CDR3 length: 15 residues. CDR3 nucleotide sequence: TGTGCCAGCAGTTTCGGGACAGGGCCAAATCAGCCCCAGCATTTT. Amino acids: CASSFGTGPNQPQHF.

This clone showed up just once. The J gene is TRBJ2-7, the V gene TRBV30, with 10 bases that match TRBD2. Germline V gene sequence: CDR1 GTSNPN, CDR2 SVGIG (reference sequence). V shed 5 bases and J 0 bases; nucleotides not matched to a gene: 1. This CDR3 contains 13 residues. Here the CDR3 DNA reads TGTGCCTGGCGGACTAGCGGCTCCTACGAGCAGTACTTC. Translated: CAWRTSGSYEQYF.

This chain links TRBV5-1 with TRBJ1-1; no definite D call. V was pared by 0 bases and J by 5 bases, with 14 bases between. The CDR3 spans 15 residues. Germline CDR1 is SGHRS and CDR2 is YFSETQ. The CDR3 region is CASSLEDPGRTEAFF. CDR3 DNA sequence: TGCGCCAGCAGCTTGGAAGACCCGGGTCGGACTGAAGCTTTCTTT.

The V gene is TRBV5-1, the J gene TRBJ1-2, with TRBD1 matching over 8 bases. Germline assignment: CDR1 SGHRS and CDR2 YFSETQ. Losses at the gene ends were 4 bases for V and 5 bases for J; bases not matched to a gene: 7. CDR3 length equals 14 residues. The chain's CDR3 is CASSIGQGEYGYTF. Here the CDR3 DNA reads TGCGCCAGCAGCATCGGACAGGGAGAGTATGGCTACACCTTC.

In its sample, this clone was seen once. V and J are TRBV4-1 and TRBJ2-7; D is perhaps TRBD2 (5 bases). Germline V gene lookup returns CDR1 MGHRA and CDR2 YSYEKL. Trimming removed 4 bases from V and 1 base from J, with 14 bases in between. The CDR3 is 15 amino acids. The CDR3 region is CASSLVLAGSYEQYF. The CDR3 DNA reads as TGCGCCAGCAGCCTTGTTCTAGCCGGTTCCTACGAGCAGTACTTC.

The chain carries TRBV29-1 and TRBJ1-4, with D possibly being TRBD1 (6 bases). The CDR3 spans 14 residues. CDR1 is SQVTM and CDR2 is ANQGSEA in the germline V gene. V lost 0 bases and J 5 bases, leaving 10 bases between the germline ends. CDR3 loop: CSVEDRGANEKLFF. In DNA, the CDR3 is TGCAGCGTTGAAGATCGGGGGGCCAATGAAAAACTGTTTTTT.

Here the CDR3 reads CASSDHRVGNTIYF. The DNA for the CDR3 is TGTGCCAGCAGTGACCACAGGGTTGGAAACACCATATATTTT. This chain connects TRBV25-1 to TRBJ1-3; maybe TRBD1 (6 bases). Trimming cost V 3 bases and J 3 bases, with 9 bases left between them. This CDR3 region has 14 residues. CDR1 and CDR2 (germline): MGHDK, SYGVNS.

The rearrangement joins TRBV30 to TRBJ2-5; D is perhaps TRBD2 (5 bases). The CDR3 spans 13 residues. CDR1 GTSNPN and CDR2 SVGIG come from the germline V gene (reference sequence). The V end lost 2 bases, the J end lost 5 bases, and 12 bases lay between the germline ends. The chain's CDR3 is CAWSLLGRETQYF. CDR3 DNA: TGTGCCTGGAGTCTACTAGGAAGGGAGACCCAGTACTTC.

This chain uses TRBV5-1 with TRBJ2-2; 13 nucleotides match TRBD2. The CDR3 spans 18 residues. Germline CDR1 is SGHRS and CDR2 is YFSETQ. V was clipped by 0 bases and J by 7 bases; unmatched bases: 9. CDR3 sequence (DNA): TGCGCCAGCAGCTTGGCTCGGACTAGCGGGAGCGTAGACGGGGAGCTGTTTTTT. Its protein product is CASSLARTSGSVDGELFF. The whole variable domain, remainder taken from reference TRBV5-1 and TRBJ2-2, is KAGVTQTPRYLIKTRGQQVTLSCSPISGHRSVSWYQQTPGQGLQFLFEYFSETQRNKGNFPGRFSGRQFSNSRSEMNVSTLELGDSALYLCASSLARTSGSVDGELFFGEGSRLTVL.

The chain carries TRBV5-4 and TRBJ2-7, with 7 bases identical to TRBD1. V shed 3 bases, J shed 2 bases, and the junction held 2 bases outside the gene matches. Germline CDR1 reads SGHNT; CDR2 reads YYREEE (reference sequence). The CDR3 is made up of 13 amino acids. Here the CDR3 DNA reads TGTGCCAGCAGCTCCGGGACAGCCTACGAGCAGTACTTC. Encoded protein: CASSSGTAYEQYF.

The chain links TRBV10-2 to TRBJ2-1; weak D call: TRBD1 (6 bases). The V gene's germline CDR1 is WSHSY and CDR2 SAAADI. The germline V and J ends were trimmed by 3 bases and 6 bases, with 15 bases remaining between them. The CDR3 has 15 amino acids. This chain's CDR3 is CASSDRVGAGNEQFF. CDR3 bases: TGCGCCAGCAGTGATCGGGTGGGGGCGGGCAATGAGCAGTTCTTC.

The chain has TRBV5-1 and TRBJ1-3; 10 bases are shared with TRBD1. The V gene end was trimmed by 3 bases and the J gene end by 4 bases; junction bases not matched to a gene: 7. The germline CDR1 and CDR2 sequences are SGHRS and YFSETQ. CDR3 size: 16 residues. The DNA for the CDR3 is TGCGCCAGCAGCTGGGCAGGGACAGGGGAAGGAAACACCATATATTTT. This codes for CASSWAGTGEGNTIYF.

This chain uses TRBV7-9 with TRBJ1-1; D is unresolved. Germline V gene sequence: CDR1 SEHNR, CDR2 FQNEAQ (reference sequence). The CDR3 consists of 15 residues. Trimming stripped 7 bases from V and 5 bases from J, with 20 bases between. CDR3 region: CASKREASTGTEAFF. The CDR3 region has the DNA TGTGCCAGCAAACGAGAGGCTTCTACGGGGACTGAAGCTTTCTTT.

The chain joins TRBV10-2 to TRBJ2-7, with 10 bases matching TRBD2. Germline loops: CDR1 WSHSY, CDR2 SAAADI. The CDR3 loop spans 13 amino acids. J was trimmed by 2 bases and V by 5 bases; bases with no gene match: 0. The CDR3 loop is CASSLAGAYEQYF. CDR3 nucleotide sequence: TGCGCCAGCAGTCTAGCGGGGGCCTACGAGCAGTACTTC.

The J gene is TRBJ2-1, the V gene TRBV13; TRBD2 agrees at 13 bases. This CDR3 spans 18 amino acids. Germline loops: CDR1 PRHDT, CDR2 FYEKMQ (reference sequence). J was trimmed by 2 bases and V by 0 bases; bases with no gene match: 4. CDR3 sequence reads: CASSLGLAGGGPYNEQFF. In nucleotides, the CDR3 is TGTGCCAGCAGCTTAGGACTAGCGGGAGGGGGGCCCTACAATGAGCAGTTCTTC.

CDR3 amino acids: CASKQPSSIEQFF. The CDR3 nucleotides read TGTGCCAGTAAACAGCCATCGTCGATTGAGCAGTTCTTC. The V gene is TRBV19, the J gene TRBJ2-1, with D unclear. The CDR3 extends over 13 amino acids. Trimming shortened V by 7 bases and J by 9 bases, and 16 bases separated the two germline ends. Per the germline V gene, CDR1 is LNHDA and CDR2 is SQIVND (reference sequence).

V gene TRBV19 combines with J gene TRBJ2-1, with D possibly being TRBD2 (6 bases). V was cut by 0 bases and J by 2 bases, with 14 bases left in between. The CDR3 extends over 17 amino acids. Germline assignment: CDR1 LNHDA and CDR2 SQIVND (reference sequence). The CDR3 sequence: CASSIDSRGLTYNEQFF. DNA for the CDR3: TGTGCCAGTAGTATAGATTCCCGGGGACTCACCTACAATGAGCAGTTCTTC.

The chain employs TRBV2 and TRBJ1-5; 9 nucleotides align to TRBD1. CDR1 and CDR2 (germline): SNHLY, FYNNEI. The CDR3 totals 14 residues. The J segment lost 4 bases and the V segment lost 7 bases, leaving 5 bases of the junction unmatched. DNA of the CDR3: TGTGCCAGCACCGCCGGACAGGGGAATCAGCCCCAGCATTTT. It yields the protein CASTAGQGNQPQHF.

This chain joins TRBV6-1 and TRBJ2-1, with 7 bases aligning to TRBD2. Trimming removed 0 bases from V and 0 bases from J; junction bases left unmatched: 5. Germline CDR1 is MNHNS and CDR2 is SASEGT. The CDR3 runs 17 residues. In DNA, the CDR3 is TGTGCCAGCAGTGAAGCTCCCCCGGGAGGCTCCTACAATGAGCAGTTCTTC. It is translated as CASSEAPPGGSYNEQFF.

The gene calls are TRBV7-9 and TRBJ2-1, with TRBD1 matching 8 bases. The CDR3 runs to 15 residues. V lost 6 bases, J lost 3 bases, and 7 bases stayed unmatched. Germline values: CDR1 SEHNR, CDR2 FQNEAQ (reference sequence). In nucleotides, the CDR3 is TGTGCCAGCAGTTCAGGGGGCAGCCGCTACAATGAGCAGTTCTTC. Encoded protein: CASSSGGSRYNEQFF.

The CDR3 region has the DNA TGTGCCAGTAGTATAGATCACAGGTTCAATCAGCCCCAGCATTTT. This sequence encodes CASSIDHRFNQPQHF. V gene TRBV19 combines with J gene TRBJ1-5; a possible D gene is TRBD1 (5 bases). Trimming took off 0 bases at V and 3 bases at J, with 9 bases between the two ends. The CDR3 sequence is 15 residues long. CDR1 is LNHDA, CDR2 SQIVND, per germline (reference sequence).

Regarding this clone: A read error may produce the germline difference seen at one junction end. The genes are TRBV6-4 and TRBJ2-1; 11 bases fit TRBD2. This CDR3 has 16 amino acids. In germline, CDR1 is MRHNA, CDR2 SNTAGT. This CDR3 is CASSDSGLADYNEQFF. The CDR3 region has the DNA TGTGCCAGCAGTGACTCGGGACTAGCGGACTACAATGAACAGTTCTTC.

The rearrangement joins TRBV14 to TRBJ2-7; TRBD2 agrees at 8 bases. CDR1 and CDR2 from the germline V gene are SGHDN and FVKESK. V lost 4 bases and J lost 3; bases outside the gene matches: 8. This CDR3 comprises 15 residues. The CDR3 sequence: CASSPSGAGDYEQYF. In nucleotides, the CDR3 is TGTGCCAGCAGCCCCAGCGGAGCGGGAGACTACGAGCAGTACTTC.